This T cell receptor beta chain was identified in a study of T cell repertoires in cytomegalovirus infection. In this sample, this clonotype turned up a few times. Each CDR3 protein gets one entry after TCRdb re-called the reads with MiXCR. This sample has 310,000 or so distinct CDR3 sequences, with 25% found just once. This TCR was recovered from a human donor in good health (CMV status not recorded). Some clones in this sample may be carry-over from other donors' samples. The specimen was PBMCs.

In DNA, the CDR3 is TGTGCCAGCCAAGTGAGAGGGAATAGCAATCAGCCCCAGCATTTT. Protein sequence: CASQVRGNSNQPQHF. The V and J genes are TRBV19 and TRBJ1-5; D ambiguous. The CDR3 is made up of 15 amino acids. Deletions cut 9 bases from V and 0 bases from J, with 15 bases between. Germline CDR1 reads LNHDA; CDR2 reads SQIVND (reference sequence).